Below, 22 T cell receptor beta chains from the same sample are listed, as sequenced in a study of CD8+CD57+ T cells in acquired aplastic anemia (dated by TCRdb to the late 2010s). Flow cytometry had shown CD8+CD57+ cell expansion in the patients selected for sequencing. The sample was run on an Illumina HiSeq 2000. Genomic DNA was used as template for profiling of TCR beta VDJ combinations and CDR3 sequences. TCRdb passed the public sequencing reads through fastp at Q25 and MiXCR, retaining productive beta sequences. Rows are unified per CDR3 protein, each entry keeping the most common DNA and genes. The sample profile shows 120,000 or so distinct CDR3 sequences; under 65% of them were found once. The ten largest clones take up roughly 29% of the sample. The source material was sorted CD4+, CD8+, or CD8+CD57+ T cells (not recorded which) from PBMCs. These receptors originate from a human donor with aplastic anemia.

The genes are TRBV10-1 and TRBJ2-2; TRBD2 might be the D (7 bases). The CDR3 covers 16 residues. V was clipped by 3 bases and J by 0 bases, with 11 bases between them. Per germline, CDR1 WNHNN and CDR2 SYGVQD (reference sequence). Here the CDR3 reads CASSEGGGTNTGELFF. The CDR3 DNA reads TGCGCCAGCAGTGAAGGCGGGGGCACGAACACCGGGGAGCTGTTTTTT.

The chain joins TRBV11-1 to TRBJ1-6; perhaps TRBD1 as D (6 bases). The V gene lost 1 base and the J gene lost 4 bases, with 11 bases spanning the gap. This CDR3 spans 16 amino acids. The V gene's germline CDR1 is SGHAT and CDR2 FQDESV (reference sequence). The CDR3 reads CASSLVGGDYNSPLHF. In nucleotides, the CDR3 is TGTGCCAGCAGCTTAGTAGGGGGGGATTATAATTCACCCCTCCACTTT.

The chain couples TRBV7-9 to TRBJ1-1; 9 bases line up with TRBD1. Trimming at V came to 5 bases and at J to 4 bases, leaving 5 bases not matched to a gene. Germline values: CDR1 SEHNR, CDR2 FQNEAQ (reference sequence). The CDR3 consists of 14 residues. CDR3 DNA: TGTGCCAGCAGCCCTGGACAGGGGAGCACTGAAGCTTTCTTT. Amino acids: CASSPGQGSTEAFF.

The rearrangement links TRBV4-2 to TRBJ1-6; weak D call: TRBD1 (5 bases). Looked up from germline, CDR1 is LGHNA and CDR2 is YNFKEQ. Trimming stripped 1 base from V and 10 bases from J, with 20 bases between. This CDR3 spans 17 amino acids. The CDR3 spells CASSQGTRYRGESPLHF. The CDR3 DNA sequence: TGTGCCAGCAGCCAAGGGACACGCTATCGAGGGGAATCACCCCTCCACTTT.

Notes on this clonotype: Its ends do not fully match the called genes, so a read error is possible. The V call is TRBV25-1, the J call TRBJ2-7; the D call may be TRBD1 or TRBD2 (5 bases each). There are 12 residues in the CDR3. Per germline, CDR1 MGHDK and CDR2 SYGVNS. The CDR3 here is CASSGTPGELYF. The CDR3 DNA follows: TGTGCCAGCAGTGGGACACCCGGGGAGCTGTACTTC.

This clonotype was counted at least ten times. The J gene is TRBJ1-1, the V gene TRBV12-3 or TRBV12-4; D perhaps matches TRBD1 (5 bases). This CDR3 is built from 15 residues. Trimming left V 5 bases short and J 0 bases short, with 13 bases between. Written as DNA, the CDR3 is TGTGCCAGCAGTGAAACAGGCCTGTTGAACACTGAAGCTTTCTTT. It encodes CASSETGLLNTEAFF.

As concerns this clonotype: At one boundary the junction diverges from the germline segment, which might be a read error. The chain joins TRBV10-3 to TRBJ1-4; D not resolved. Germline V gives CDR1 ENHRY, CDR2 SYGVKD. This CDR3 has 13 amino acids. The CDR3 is CAIREGMGEKLFF. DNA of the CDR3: TGTGCCATCCGTGAAGGAATGGGTGAAAAACTGTTTTTC.

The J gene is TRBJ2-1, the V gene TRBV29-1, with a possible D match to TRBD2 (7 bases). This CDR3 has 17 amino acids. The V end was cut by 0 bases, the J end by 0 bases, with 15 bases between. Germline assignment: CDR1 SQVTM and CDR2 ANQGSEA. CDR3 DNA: TGCAGCGTTGAAGAGTGGGGGGGCCGATACTCCTACAATGAGCAGTTCTTC. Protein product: CSVEEWGGRYSYNEQFF.

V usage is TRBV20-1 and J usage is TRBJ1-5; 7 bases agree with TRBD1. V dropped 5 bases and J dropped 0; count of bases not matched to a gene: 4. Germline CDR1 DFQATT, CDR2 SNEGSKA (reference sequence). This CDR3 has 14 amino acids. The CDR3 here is CSAGTVDSNQPQHF. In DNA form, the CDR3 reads TGCAGTGCTGGGACAGTAGATAGCAATCAGCCCCAGCATTTT.

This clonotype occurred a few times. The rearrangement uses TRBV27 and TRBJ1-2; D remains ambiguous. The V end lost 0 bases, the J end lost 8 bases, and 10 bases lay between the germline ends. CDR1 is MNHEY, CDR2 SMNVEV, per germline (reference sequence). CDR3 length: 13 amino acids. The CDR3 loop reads CASSLSRVEGYTF. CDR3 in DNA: TGTGCCAGCAGTTTATCGAGGGTGGAGGGCTACACCTTC.

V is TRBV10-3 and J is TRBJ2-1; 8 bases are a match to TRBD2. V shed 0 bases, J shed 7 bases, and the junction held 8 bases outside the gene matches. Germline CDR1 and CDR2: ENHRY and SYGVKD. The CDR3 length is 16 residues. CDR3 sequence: CAISESTGGPRNEQFF. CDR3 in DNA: TGTGCCATCAGTGAGTCTACGGGAGGGCCGCGGAATGAGCAGTTCTTC.

In DNA, the CDR3 is TGCAGCGCCCGGGACAGCGGAAACACAGATACGCAGTATTTT. Amino acids: CSARDSGNTDTQYF. The chain recombines TRBV29-1 with TRBJ2-3; 7 bases are a match to TRBD1. This CDR3 has 14 amino acids. From germline, CDR1 is SQVTM and CDR2 ANQGSEA. V lost 7 bases to trimming and J lost 2 bases; unmatched junction nucleotides: 9.

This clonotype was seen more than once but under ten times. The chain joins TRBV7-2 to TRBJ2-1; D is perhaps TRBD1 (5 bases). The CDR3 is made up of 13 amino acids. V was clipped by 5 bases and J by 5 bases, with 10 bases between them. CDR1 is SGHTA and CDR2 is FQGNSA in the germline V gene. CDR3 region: CASSPRQHNEQFF. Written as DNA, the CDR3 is TGTGCCAGCAGCCCCCGACAGCACAATGAGCAGTTCTTC.

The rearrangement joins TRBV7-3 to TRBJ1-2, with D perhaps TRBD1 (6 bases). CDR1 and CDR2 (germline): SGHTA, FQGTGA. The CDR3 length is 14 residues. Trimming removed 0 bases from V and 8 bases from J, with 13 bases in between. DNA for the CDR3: TGTGCCAGCAGCTTAACGGTCAGGGGTCAAGGCTACACCTTC. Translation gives CASSLTVRGQGYTF.

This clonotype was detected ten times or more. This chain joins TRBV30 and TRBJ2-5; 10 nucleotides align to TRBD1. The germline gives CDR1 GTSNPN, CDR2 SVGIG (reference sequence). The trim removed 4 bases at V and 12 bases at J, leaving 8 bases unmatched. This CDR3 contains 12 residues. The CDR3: CAWKKIGQGEYF. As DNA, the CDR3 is TGTGCCTGGAAGAAAATCGGACAGGGGGAGTACTTC.

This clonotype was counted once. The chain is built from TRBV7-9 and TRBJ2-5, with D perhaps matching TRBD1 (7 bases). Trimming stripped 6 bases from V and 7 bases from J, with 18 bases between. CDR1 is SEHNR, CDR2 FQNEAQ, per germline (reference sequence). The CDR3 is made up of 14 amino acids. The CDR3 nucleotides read TGTGCCAGCAGTCGGCAGGGGGGCGCGGGGACCCAGTACTTC. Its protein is CASSRQGGAGTQYF. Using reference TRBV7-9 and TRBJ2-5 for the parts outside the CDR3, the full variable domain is DTGVSQNPRHKITKRGQNVTFRCDPISEHNRLYWYRQTLGQGPEFLTYFQNEAQLEKSRLLSDRFSAERPKGSFSTLEIQRTEQGDSAMYLCASSRQGGAGTQYFGPGTRLLVL.

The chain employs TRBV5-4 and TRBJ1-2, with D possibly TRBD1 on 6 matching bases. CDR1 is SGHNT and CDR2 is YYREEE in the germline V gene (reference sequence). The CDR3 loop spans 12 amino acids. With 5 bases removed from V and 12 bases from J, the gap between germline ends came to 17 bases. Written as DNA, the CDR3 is TGTGCCAGCAGTCAACAGGGATTCAACCACACCTTC. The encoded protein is CASSQQGFNHTF.

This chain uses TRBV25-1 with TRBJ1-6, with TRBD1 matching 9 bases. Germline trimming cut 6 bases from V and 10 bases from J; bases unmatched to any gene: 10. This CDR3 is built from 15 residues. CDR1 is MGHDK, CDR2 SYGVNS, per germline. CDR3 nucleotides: TGTGCCAGCAGGGCCGGGACAGGGATCCGGTCACCCCTCCACTTT. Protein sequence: CASRAGTGIRSPLHF.

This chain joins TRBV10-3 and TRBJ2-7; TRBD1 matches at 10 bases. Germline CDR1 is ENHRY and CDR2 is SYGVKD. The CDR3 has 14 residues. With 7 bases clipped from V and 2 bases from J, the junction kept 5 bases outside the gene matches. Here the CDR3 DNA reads TGTGCCATCAACCCGGGACAGGGGACCTACGAGCAGTACTTC. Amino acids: CAINPGQGTYEQYF.

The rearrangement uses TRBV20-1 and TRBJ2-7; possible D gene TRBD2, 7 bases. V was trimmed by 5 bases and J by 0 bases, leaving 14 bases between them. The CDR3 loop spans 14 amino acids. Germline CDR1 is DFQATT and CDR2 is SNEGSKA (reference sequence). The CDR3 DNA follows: TGCAGTGCTCACAGGGACTACACCTCCTACGAGCAGTACTTC. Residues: CSAHRDYTSYEQYF.

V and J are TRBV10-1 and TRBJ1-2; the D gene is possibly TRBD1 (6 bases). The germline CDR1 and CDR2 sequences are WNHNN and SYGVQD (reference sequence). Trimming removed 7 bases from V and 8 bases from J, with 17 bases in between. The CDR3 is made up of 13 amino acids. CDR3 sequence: CASTVKERGGYTF. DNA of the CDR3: TGCGCCAGCACCGTCAAAGAGAGGGGGGGCTACACCTTC.

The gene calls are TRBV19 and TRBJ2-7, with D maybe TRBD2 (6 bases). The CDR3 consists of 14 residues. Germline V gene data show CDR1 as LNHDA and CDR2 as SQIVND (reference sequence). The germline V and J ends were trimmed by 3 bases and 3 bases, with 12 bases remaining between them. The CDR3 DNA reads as TGTGCCAGTAGTATGCGGGGTAGAGACTACGAGCAGTACTTC. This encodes CASSMRGRDYEQYF.